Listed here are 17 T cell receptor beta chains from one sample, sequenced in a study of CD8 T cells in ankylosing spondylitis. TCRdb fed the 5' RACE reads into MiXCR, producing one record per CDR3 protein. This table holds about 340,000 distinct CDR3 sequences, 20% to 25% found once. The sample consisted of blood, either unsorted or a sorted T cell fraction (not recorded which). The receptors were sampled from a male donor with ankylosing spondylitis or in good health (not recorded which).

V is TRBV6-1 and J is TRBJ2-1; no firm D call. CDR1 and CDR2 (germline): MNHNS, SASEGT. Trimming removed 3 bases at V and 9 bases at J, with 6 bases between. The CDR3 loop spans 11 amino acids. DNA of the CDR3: TGTGCCAGCAGTGAGGCAGGTGAGCAGTTCTTC. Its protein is CASSEAGEQFF.

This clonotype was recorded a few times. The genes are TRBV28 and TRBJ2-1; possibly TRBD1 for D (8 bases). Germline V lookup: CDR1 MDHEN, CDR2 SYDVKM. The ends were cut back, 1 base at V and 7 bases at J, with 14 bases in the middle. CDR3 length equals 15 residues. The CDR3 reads CASSLSHRGGNEQFF. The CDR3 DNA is TGTGCCAGCAGTTTATCACACAGGGGGGGGAATGAGCAGTTCTTC.

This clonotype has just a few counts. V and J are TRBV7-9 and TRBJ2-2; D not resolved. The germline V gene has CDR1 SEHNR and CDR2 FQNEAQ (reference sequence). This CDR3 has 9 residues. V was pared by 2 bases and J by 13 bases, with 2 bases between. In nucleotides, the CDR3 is TGTGCCAGCAGCTTAACGCTGTTTTTT. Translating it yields CASSLTLFF.

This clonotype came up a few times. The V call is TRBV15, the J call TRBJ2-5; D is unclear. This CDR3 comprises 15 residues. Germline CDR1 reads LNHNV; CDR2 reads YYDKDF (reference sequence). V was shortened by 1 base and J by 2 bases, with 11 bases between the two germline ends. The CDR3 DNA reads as TGTGCCACCAGCAGAGCGGACCACCGGCAAGAGACCCAGTACTTC. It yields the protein CATSRADHRQETQYF.

CDR3 nucleotide sequence: TGTGCCAGCAGGCTGGATCTTGAGAGTGGAGGGGGAATCACTGAAGCTTTCTTT. This sequence encodes CASRLDLESGGGITEAFF. J is TRBJ1-1 and V is TRBV11-2; TRBD1 is a possible D gene (6 bases). Trimming removed 6 bases from V and 4 bases from J, with 27 bases in between. Germline values: CDR1 SGHAT, CDR2 FQNNGV. The CDR3 covers 18 residues.

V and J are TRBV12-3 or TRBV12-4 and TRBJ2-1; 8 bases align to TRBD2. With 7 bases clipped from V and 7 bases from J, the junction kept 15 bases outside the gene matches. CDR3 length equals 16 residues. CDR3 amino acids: CASIPEGRGGHNEQFF. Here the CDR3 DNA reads TGTGCCAGCATACCAGAGGGACGGGGGGGCCATAATGAGCAGTTCTTC.

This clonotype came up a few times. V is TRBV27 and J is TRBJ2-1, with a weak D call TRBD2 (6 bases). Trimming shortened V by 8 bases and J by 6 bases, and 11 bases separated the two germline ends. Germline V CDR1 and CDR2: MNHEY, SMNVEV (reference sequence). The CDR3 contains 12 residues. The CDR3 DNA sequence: TGTGCCAGCCTCGGGGGAGCCAATGAGCAGTTCTTC. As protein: CASLGGANEQFF.

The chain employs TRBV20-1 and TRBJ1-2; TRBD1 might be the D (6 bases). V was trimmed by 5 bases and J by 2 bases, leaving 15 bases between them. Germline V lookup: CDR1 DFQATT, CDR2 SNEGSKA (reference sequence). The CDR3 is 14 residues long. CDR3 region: CSAADDRPNYGYTF. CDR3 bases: TGCAGTGCTGCGGATGACAGGCCGAACTATGGCTACACCTTC.

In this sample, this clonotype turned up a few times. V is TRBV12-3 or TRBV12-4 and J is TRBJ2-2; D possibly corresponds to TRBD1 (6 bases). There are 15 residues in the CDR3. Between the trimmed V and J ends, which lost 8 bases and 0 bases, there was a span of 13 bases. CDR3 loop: CASELGGANTGELFF. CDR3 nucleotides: TGTGCCAGCGAATTAGGGGGAGCGAACACCGGGGAGCTGTTTTTT.

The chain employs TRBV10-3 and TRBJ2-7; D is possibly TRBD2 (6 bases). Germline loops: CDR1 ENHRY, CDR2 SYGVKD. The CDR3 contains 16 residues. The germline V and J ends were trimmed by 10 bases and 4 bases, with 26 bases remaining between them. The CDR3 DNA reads TGTGCCACCGAGGGGCCAGGAGTCCGGGGGTTTTACGAGCAGTACTTC. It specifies CATEGPGVRGFYEQYF.

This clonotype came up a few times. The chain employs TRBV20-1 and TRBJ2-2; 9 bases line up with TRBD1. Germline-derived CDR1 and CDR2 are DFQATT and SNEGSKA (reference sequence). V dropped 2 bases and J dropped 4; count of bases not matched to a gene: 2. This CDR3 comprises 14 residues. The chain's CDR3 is CSARRQGGTGELFF. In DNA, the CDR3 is TGCAGTGCTAGAAGACAGGGGGGCACCGGGGAGCTGTTTTTT.

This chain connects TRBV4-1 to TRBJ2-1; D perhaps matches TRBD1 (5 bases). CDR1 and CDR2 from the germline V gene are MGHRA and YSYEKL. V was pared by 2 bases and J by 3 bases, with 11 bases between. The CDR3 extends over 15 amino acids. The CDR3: CASSQLGAVYNEQFF. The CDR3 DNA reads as TGCGCCAGCAGCCAATTAGGGGCTGTCTACAATGAGCAGTTCTTC.

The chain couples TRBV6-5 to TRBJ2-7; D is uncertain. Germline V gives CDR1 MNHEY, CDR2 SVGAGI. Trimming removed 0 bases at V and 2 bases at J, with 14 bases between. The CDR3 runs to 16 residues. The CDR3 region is CASSYSTGDGPYEQYF. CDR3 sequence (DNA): TGTGCCAGCAGTTACTCCACGGGCGACGGACCCTACGAGCAGTACTTC.

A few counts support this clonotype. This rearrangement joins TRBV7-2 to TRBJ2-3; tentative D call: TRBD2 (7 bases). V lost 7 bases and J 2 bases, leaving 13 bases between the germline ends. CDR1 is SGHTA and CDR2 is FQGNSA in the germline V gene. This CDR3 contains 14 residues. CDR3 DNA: TGTGCCAGCAACCTCGGGGGGCTCACAGATACGCAGTATTTT. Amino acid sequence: CASNLGGLTDTQYF.

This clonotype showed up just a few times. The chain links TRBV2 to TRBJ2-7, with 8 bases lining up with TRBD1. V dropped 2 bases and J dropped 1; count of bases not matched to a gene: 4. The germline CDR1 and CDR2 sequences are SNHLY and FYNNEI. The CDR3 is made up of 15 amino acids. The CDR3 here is CASSESTGVSYEQYF. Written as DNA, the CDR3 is TGTGCCAGCAGTGAATCGACAGGGGTGTCCTACGAGCAGTACTTC.

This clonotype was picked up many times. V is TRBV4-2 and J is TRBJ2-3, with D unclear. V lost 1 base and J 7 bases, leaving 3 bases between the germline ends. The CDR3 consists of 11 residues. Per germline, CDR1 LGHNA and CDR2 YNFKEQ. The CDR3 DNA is TGTGCCAGCAGCCAAGGAAATACGCAGTATTTT. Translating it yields CASSQGNTQYF.

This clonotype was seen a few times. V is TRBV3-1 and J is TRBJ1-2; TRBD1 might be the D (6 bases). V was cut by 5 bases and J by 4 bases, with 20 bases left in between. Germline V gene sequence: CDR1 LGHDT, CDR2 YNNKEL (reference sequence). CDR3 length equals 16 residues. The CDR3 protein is CASSSSRQHRVYGYTF. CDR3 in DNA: TGTGCCAGCAGCTCTAGTAGACAGCACAGGGTCTATGGCTACACCTTC.